This is a list of T cell receptor beta chains from one sample in a study of CD8+CD57+ T cells in acquired aplastic anemia. TCRdb re-called the reads through MiXCR, storing one row per CDR3 protein. The table shows 80,000 or so distinct CDR3 sequences, with around 44% occurring only once. The sequencing sample was made of sorted CD4+, CD8+, or CD8+CD57+ T cells (not recorded which) from PBMCs. Source of these receptors: a human donor in good health, serving as a control. Both conserved end residues are part of each CDR3. Each record gives: clone size, D gene, V gene, CDR3 length, J gene, CDR3 DNA, CDR3 protein. The D gene is left open where the match is weak. Not every row has a clone size; where given, it reads once, few, many or a size class.

abundance: many
d_gene: NA
v_gene: TRBV24-1
len: 13
j_gene: TRBJ1-5
CDR3nt: TGTGCCACCAGTGACCACGACAGACAGCCCCAGCATTTT
CDR3aa: CATSDHDRQPQHF

abundance: many
d_gene: NA
v_gene: TRBV6-5
len: 13
j_gene: TRBJ2-2
CDR3nt: TGTGCCAGCAGTTACGAGCTCACCGGGGAGCTGTTTTTT
CDR3aa: CASSYELTGELFF

abundance: few
d_gene: NA
v_gene: TRBV13
len: 13
j_gene: TRBJ2-1
CDR3nt: TGTGCCAGCAGCTCGGGGGAGATTTATGAGCAGTTCTTC
CDR3aa: CASSSGEIYEQFF

abundance: NA
d_gene: NA
v_gene: TRBV11-2
len: 15
j_gene: TRBJ2-1
CDR3nt: TGTGCCAGCAGCTTAACCGGGACCGGACGCCGGGGGCAGTTCTTC
CDR3aa: CASSLTGTGRRGQFF

abundance: many
d_gene: NA
v_gene: TRBV3-1
len: 12
j_gene: TRBJ2-7
CDR3nt: TGTGCCAGCAGCCAGTACGGGTACGAGCAGTACTTC
CDR3aa: CASSQYGYEQYF

abundance: NA
d_gene: NA
v_gene: TRBV9
len: 14
j_gene: TRBJ1-2
CDR3nt: TGTGCCAGCAGCGTAGGGCCCACTAACTATGGCTACACCTTC
CDR3aa: CASSVGPTNYGYTF

abundance: NA
d_gene: TRBD1
v_gene: TRBV29-1
len: 13
j_gene: TRBJ2-7
CDR3nt: TGCAGCGTCGGGGGACAGGGGGCAGACGAGCAGTACTTC
CDR3aa: CSVGGQGADEQYF

abundance: NA
d_gene: NA
v_gene: TRBV10-3
len: 12
j_gene: TRBJ2-7
CDR3nt: TGTGCCATCAGTAGGACAGTTTACGAGCAGTACTTC
CDR3aa: CAISRTVYEQYF

abundance: NA
d_gene: NA
v_gene: TRBV4-1
len: 15
j_gene: TRBJ1-5
CDR3nt: TGCGCCAGCAGCCGTTCCGGGACGGCAAATCAGCCCCAGCATTTT
CDR3aa: CASSRSGTANQPQHF

abundance: few
d_gene: TRBD1
v_gene: TRBV4-1
len: 15
j_gene: TRBJ2-1
CDR3nt: TGCGCCAGCAGCCAAGGGGCGCAGGGGGCAGAGGAGCAGTTCTTC
CDR3aa: CASSQGAQGAEEQFF

abundance: many
d_gene: NA
v_gene: TRBV25-1
len: 12
j_gene: TRBJ2-7
CDR3nt: TGTGCCAGCGCCGGACTGACCTACGAGCAGTACTTC
CDR3aa: CASAGLTYEQYF

abundance: few
d_gene: NA
v_gene: TRBV27
len: 12
j_gene: TRBJ1-5
CDR3nt: TGTGCCGCCGGAGGGAAGGGTCAGCCCCAGCATTTT
CDR3aa: CAAGGKGQPQHF

abundance: many
d_gene: NA
v_gene: TRBV10-1
len: 14
j_gene: TRBJ2-1
CDR3nt: TGCGCCAGCAGTGACCCCAACGGGGGTATTTCGCAGTTCTTC
CDR3aa: CASSDPNGGISQFF

abundance: few
d_gene: TRBD1
v_gene: TRBV25-1
len: 14
j_gene: TRBJ1-6
CDR3nt: TGTGCCAGCAGGATAGGGGACAGGGATTCACCCCTCCACTTT
CDR3aa: CASRIGDRDSPLHF

abundance: NA
d_gene: NA
v_gene: TRBV6-7
len: 18
j_gene: TRBJ1-5
CDR3nt: TGTGCCAGCAGTTGGGAAGCCCCTCGACGGGGGGGTAACCAGCCCCAGCATTTT
CDR3aa: CASSWEAPRRGGNQPQHF

abundance: NA
d_gene: NA
v_gene: TRBV2
len: 14
j_gene: TRBJ2-3
CDR3nt: TGTGCCAGCAGTGAGGACTACAGCACAGATACGCAGTATTTT
CDR3aa: CASSEDYSTDTQYF

abundance: NA
d_gene: NA
v_gene: TRBV6-5
len: 16
j_gene: TRBJ1-2
CDR3nt: TGTGCAACCAGCAGTTACGCGACCGGGACGGCGGGTGGCTACACCTTC
CDR3aa: CATSSYATGTAGGYTF

abundance: many
d_gene: TRBD2
v_gene: TRBV20-1
len: 16
j_gene: TRBJ2-1
CDR3nt: TGCAGTGCGCCTCCCGTAGGGCGGGGGAGGGGCAATGAGCAGTTCTTC
CDR3aa: CSAPPVGRGRGNEQFF

abundance: many
d_gene: NA
v_gene: TRBV9
len: 13
j_gene: TRBJ1-3
CDR3nt: TGTGCCAGCAGCCCTAGTCCTGGAAACACCATATATTTT
CDR3aa: CASSPSPGNTIYF

abundance: once
d_gene: NA
v_gene: TRBV19
len: 12
j_gene: TRBJ2-1
CDR3nt: TGTGCCAGTAGCGGGGGATTCAATGAGCAGTTCTTC
CDR3aa: CASSGGFNEQFF

abundance: many
d_gene: NA
v_gene: TRBV25-1
len: 14
j_gene: TRBJ2-7
CDR3nt: TGTGCCAGCAGTCCCACTACGACAGGACCCGAGCAGTACTTC
CDR3aa: CASSPTTTGPEQYF

abundance: NA
d_gene: TRBD2
v_gene: TRBV6-1
len: 16
j_gene: TRBJ2-3
CDR3nt: TGTGCCAGCAGTACCCCCGGACTAGCGGGGACAGGTACGCAGTATTTT
CDR3aa: CASSTPGLAGTGTQYF

abundance: many
d_gene: NA
v_gene: TRBV6-1
len: 17
j_gene: TRBJ1-2
CDR3nt: TGTGCCAGCAGTGATACGTTCAGGGTTGGGCTCAACTATGGCTACACCTTC
CDR3aa: CASSDTFRVGLNYGYTF

abundance: many
d_gene: TRBD2
v_gene: TRBV4-1
len: 14
j_gene: TRBJ2-5
CDR3nt: TGCGCCAGCAGCCCTATCGGTGGGGGGGGGACCCAGTACTTC
CDR3aa: CASSPIGGGGTQYF

abundance: few
d_gene: NA
v_gene: TRBV10-1
len: 14
j_gene: TRBJ2-7
CDR3nt: TGCGCCAGCACGATCGACCGGGGAGCTTACGAGCAGTACTTC
CDR3aa: CASTIDRGAYEQYF